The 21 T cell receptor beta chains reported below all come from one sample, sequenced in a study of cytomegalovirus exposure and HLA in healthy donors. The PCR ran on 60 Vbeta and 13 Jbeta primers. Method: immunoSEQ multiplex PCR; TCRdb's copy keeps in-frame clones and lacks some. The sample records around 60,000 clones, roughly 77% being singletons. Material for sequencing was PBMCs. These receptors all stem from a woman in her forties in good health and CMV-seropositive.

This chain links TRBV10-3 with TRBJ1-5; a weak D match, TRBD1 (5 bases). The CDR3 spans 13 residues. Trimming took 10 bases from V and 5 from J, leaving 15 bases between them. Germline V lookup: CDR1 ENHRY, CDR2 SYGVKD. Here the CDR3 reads CASAGGGDQPQHF. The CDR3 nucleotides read TGTGCCAGCGCGGGGGGGGGAGATCAGCCCCAGCATTTT.

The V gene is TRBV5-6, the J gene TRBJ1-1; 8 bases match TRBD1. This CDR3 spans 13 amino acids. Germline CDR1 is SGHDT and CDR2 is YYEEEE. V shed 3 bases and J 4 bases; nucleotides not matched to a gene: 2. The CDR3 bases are TGTGCCAGCAGCTATGGGACAGGCACTGAAGCTTTCTTT. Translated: CASSYGTGTEAFF.

In nucleotides, the CDR3 is TGCGCCAGCAGCGTGGGGGCAGCTATGAACACTGAAGCTTTCTTT. As protein: CASSVGAAMNTEAFF. V gene TRBV5-1 combines with J gene TRBJ1-1, with a tentative D call TRBD1 (6 bases). The germline gives CDR1 SGHRS, CDR2 YFSETQ. Trimming removed 4 bases from V and 0 bases from J, with 13 bases in between. This CDR3 is built from 15 residues.

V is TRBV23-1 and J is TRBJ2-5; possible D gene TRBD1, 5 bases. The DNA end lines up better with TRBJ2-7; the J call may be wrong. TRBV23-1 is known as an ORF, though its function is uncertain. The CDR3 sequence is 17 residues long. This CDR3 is CASSQSVVLTVSYEQYF. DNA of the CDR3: TGCGCCAGCAGTCAATCGGTTGTATTGACAGTTTCCTACGAGCAGTACTTC.

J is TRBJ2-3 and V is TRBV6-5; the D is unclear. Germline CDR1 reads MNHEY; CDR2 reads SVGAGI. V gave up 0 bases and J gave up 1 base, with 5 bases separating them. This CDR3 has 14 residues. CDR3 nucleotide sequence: TGTGCCAGCAGTTACTCGCTAGGCACAGATACGCAGTATTTT. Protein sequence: CASSYSLGTDTQYF.

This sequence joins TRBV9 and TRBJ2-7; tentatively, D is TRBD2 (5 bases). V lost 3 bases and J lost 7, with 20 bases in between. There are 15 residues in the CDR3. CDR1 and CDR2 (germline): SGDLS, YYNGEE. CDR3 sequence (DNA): TGTGCCAGCAGCGCCGGAGACGACTACTTGGGGGAGCAGTACTTC. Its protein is CASSAGDDYLGEQYF.

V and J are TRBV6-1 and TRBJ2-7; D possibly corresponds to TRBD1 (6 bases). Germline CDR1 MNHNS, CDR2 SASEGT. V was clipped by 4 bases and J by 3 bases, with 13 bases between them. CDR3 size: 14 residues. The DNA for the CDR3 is TGTGCCAGCAGTGTGACAGAAGGGGGCTACGAGCAGTACTTC. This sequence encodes CASSVTEGGYEQYF.

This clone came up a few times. This CDR3 reads CASSVGGYQPQHF. The CDR3 bases are TGTGCCAGCAGCGTGGGCGGTTATCAGCCCCAGCATTTT. The chain has TRBV5-6 and TRBJ1-5; the D is unclear. V dropped 4 bases and J dropped 5 bases, with 10 bases sitting between them. The CDR3 sequence is 13 residues long. CDR1 and CDR2 (germline): SGHDT, YYEEEE.

The CDR3 DNA follows: TGTGCCAGCAGTGAAATAGAGGGAACTGAAGCTTTCTTT. The encoded protein is CASSEIEGTEAFF. The V gene is TRBV2, the J gene TRBJ1-1, with D hard to call. The V gene lost 2 bases and the J gene lost 5 bases, with 9 bases spanning the gap. Germline CDR1 reads SNHLY; CDR2 reads FYNNEI. This CDR3 comprises 13 residues.

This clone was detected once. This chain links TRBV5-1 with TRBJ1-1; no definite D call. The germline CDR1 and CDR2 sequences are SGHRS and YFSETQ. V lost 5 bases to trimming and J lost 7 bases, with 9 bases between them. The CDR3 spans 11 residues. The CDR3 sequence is CASRSGIEAFF. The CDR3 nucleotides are TGCGCCAGCAGATCAGGCATTGAAGCTTTCTTT.

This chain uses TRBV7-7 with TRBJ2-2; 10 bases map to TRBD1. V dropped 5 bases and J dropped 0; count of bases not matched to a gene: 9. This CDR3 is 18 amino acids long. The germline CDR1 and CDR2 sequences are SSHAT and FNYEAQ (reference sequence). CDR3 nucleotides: TGTGCCAGCAGCCCTGGCTTGGGACAGGGGTCGAACACCGGGGAGCTGTTTTTT. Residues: CASSPGLGQGSNTGELFF. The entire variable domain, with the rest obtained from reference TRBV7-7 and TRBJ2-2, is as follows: GAGVSQSPRYKVTKRGQDVTLRCDPISSHATLYWYQQALGQGPEFLTYFNYEAQPDKSGLPSDRFSAERPEGSISTLTIQRTEQRDSAMYRCASSPGLGQGSNTGELFFGEGSRLTVL.

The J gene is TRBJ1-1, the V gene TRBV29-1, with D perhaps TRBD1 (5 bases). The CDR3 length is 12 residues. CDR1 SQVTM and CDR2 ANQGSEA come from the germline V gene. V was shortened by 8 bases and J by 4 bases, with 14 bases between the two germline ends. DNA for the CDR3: TGCAGCACCGGGGGGAGGGGCACTGAAGCTTTCTTT. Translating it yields CSTGGRGTEAFF.

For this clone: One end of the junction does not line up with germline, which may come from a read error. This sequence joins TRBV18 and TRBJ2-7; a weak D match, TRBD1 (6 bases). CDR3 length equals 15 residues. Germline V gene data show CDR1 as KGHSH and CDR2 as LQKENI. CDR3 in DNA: TGTGCCAGCTCTCCACCAGGGGTAACGACCTACGAGCAGTACTTC. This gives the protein CASSPPGVTTYEQYF.

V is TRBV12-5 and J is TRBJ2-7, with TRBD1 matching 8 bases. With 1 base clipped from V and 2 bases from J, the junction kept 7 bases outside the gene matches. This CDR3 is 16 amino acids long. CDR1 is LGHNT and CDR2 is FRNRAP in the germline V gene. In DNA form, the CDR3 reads TGTGCTAGTGGTTTGGGACCGGGACAGGATCCCTACGAGCAGTACTTC. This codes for CASGLGPGQDPYEQYF. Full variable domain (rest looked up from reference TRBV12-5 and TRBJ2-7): DARVTQTPRHKVTEMGQEVTMRCQPILGHNTVFWYRQTMMQGLELLAYFRNRAPLDDSGMPKDRFSAEMPDATLATLKIQPSEPRDSAVYFCASGLGPGQDPYEQYFGPGTRLTVT.

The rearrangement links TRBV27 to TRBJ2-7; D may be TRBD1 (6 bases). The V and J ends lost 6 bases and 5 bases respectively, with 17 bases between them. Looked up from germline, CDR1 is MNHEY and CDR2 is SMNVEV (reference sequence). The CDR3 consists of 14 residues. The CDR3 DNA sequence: TGTGCCAGCAGCCTAATCCGGGACACCGACGAGCAGTACTTC. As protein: CASSLIRDTDEQYF.

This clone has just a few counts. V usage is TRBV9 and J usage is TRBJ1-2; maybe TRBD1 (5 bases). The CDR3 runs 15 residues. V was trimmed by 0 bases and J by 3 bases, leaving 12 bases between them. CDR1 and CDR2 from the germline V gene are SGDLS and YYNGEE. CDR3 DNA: TGTGCCAGCAGCGTAGGGGCAGGGAGGGACTATGGCTACACCTTC. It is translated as CASSVGAGRDYGYTF.

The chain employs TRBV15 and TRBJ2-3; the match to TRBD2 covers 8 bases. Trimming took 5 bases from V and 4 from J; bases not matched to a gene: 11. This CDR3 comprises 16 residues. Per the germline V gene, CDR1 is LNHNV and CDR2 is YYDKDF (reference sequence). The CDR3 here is CATSWQGTGGADTQYF. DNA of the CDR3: TGTGCCACCAGCTGGCAAGGGACGGGGGGGGCAGATACGCAGTATTTT.

In DNA, the CDR3 is TGCGCCAGCAGCTCGGGGGGGGGTAATGAGCAGTTCTTC. Protein sequence: CASSSGGGNEQFF. The chain joins TRBV5-1 to TRBJ2-1, with 8 bases aligning to TRBD2. This CDR3 is 13 amino acids long. Per germline, CDR1 SGHRS and CDR2 YFSETQ. V shed 3 bases, J shed 7 bases, and the junction held 3 bases outside the gene matches.

The CDR3 is CASSEVGEGTQYF. CDR3 sequence (DNA): TGTGCCAGCAGTGAAGTAGGAGAAGGGACCCAGTACTTC. V usage is TRBV6-5 and J usage is TRBJ2-5; D ambiguous. Trimming cost V 5 bases and J 7 bases, with 14 bases left between them. Germline V lookup: CDR1 MNHEY, CDR2 SVGAGI. The CDR3 spans 13 residues.

The CDR3 nucleotides read TGTGCCAGCAGTGAGTACAGGGACGTTACTGGCTACACCTTC. Translation: CASSEYRDVTGYTF. V gene TRBV6-1 combines with J gene TRBJ1-2; tentative D call: TRBD1 (6 bases). With 3 bases removed from V and 7 bases from J, the gap between germline ends came to 15 bases. Germline assignment: CDR1 MNHNS and CDR2 SASEGT. The CDR3 covers 14 residues.

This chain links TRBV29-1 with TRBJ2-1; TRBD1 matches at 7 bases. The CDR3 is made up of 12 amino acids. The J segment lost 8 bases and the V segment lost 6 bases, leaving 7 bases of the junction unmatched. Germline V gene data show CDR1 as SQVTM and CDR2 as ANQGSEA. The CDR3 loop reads CSVAYRGDEQFF. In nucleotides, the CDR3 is TGCAGCGTGGCTTACAGGGGCGATGAGCAGTTCTTC.